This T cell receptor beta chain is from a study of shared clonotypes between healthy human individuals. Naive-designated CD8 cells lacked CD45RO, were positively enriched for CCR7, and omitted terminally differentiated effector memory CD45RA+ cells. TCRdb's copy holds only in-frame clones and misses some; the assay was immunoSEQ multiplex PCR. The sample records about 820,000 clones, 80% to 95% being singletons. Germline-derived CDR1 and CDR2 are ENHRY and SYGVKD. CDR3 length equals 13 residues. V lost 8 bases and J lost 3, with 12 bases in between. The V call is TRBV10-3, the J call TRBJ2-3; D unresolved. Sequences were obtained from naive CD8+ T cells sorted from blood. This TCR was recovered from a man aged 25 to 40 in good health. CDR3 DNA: TGTGCCATCTCCTATGCTCATACAGATACGCAGTATTTT. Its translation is CAISYAHTDTQYF.